This T cell receptor (beta chain) was identified in a study of T cells in Graves' hyperthyroidism and ophthalmopathy (dated by TCRdb to the late 2010s). Notes on the research overall: TCR V-J signatures able to tell the groups apart were searched for in a discovery cohort of around 95 patients, of whom approximately 40 had Graves' ophthalmopathy and roughly 57 had stable Graves' hyperthyroidism. Prospective prediction of ophthalmopathy was tested in an independent validation cohort of 18 to 20 hyperthyroidism patients and some 17 patients who later progressed to ophthalmopathy. The approximately 100 discovery patients were divided at random into training and test sets in a 7:3 ratio. Thyroid tissue and blood T-cell repertoires from over 5 Graves' hyperthyroidism patients were also compared in the study. Following sampling, methimazole starting at 30 mg daily was given to hyperthyroidism patients, and high-dose intravenous methylprednisolone was given to ophthalmopathy patients. The paper reports TCR Vbeta CDR3 sequencing of approximately 140 peripheral blood samples: under 45 ophthalmopathy, over 70 hyperthyroidism and approximately 17 progressor patients.

Turning to this clonotype: Its antigen has not been determined. No much larger clone exists at a distance of one base, and base qualities are not known.

Results the study describes overall, beyond this receptor: Sample size was not statistically predetermined, and blinding of investigators to group allocation was not performed. Most expanded thyroid clonotypes (frequency above 0.001) were also detected in blood, a finding suggesting that blood repertoires may reflect thyroid immune responses. In validation, the model predicted progression to ophthalmopathy with approximately 70% sensitivity and about 72% specificity, a median of approximately 6.7 months before onset. A model built on a 13 V-J signature distinguished ophthalmopathy from stable hyperthyroidism, reaching 85% to 90% sensitivity and about 81% specificity in cross-validation and 80%/75% in testing.

V ends up 1 base short and J 7 bases short, with an unmatched junction base count of 6. CDR1 is given as WSHSY and CDR2 as SAAADI, both from the germline V gene. The cysteine opens and the phenylalanine closes a CDR3 of 16 amino acids. Only the CDR3 part of the read is kept: 48 bases, read in frame from the first base. Exclusion was applied to patients with uncontrolled infections, other autoimmune diseases, pregnancy or lactation. Clinical symptoms, serum thyroxine and TRAb, thyroid ultrasound, and orbital computed tomography formed the basis for the diagnoses. Total RNA was extracted using Trizol reagent, and RNA quality was assessed on an Agilent 2100 Bioanalyzer. The TCR beta CDR3 regions were amplified from the RNA transcripts. A first-round RT-PCR of the TCR CDR3 used the HTBI primer set with the Qiagen OneStep RT-PCR kit. The libraries were constructed in a second round of multiplex PCR and then size-selected and purified. Sequencing of the libraries was done on an Illumina HiSeq2000 using paired-end 100 bp reads. Per the source publication's procedure: SOAPnuke was used to process the raw data, with reads discarded if the reads contained adapters or uncalled bases, had a mean Phred below 15, or lacked an exact constant-primer or identifier match. High-quality paired reads were merged with COPE v1.2.5, and unique nucleotide sequences were defined as clonotypes. Clonotypes were aligned to IMGT TRBV, TRBD and TRBJ reference segments using MiTCR v1.1. The analysis was restricted to V-J combinations with a frequency above 0.0001, which together covered 99% to 99.2% of the repertoires. The TCS score was defined as the ratio of F50 (clonal expansion) to E x V (chaos), calculated using BLOSUM62-based TCRdist between CDR3 peptides within each V-J. Welch's t-statistics and random forest reduced 514 V-J features to about 13, which were used in a naive Bayes classifier (R e1071). The similarity between thyroid and blood repertoires was quantified using the Morisita-Horn index. The public reads were reanalyzed by TCRdb: fastp trimming at Q25, MiXCR alignment, in-frame beta chains only. Every CDR3 protein is listed once, alongside the most common genes and DNA of its rows. These V and J calls rely on TCRdb rather than the paper's analysis. The sample data list 500,000 to 650,000 distinct CDR3 sequences, and about 45% of these were observed just once. The ten largest account for around 44% of the sample.

The TCR originated in an adult woman with Graves' disease, either hyperthyroidism or ophthalmopathy (not recorded which). The specimen was peripheral blood or thyroid tissue (not recorded which). The rearranged segments are TRBV10-2 and TRBJ2-2, with 10 bases aligning to TRBD2. Here the CDR3 is given as CASSEWQREGVGELFF. The nucleotide sequence reads TGCGCCAGCAGTGAGTGGCAGCGGGAGGGCGTCGGGGAGCTGTTTTTT.